This T cell receptor beta chain was recorded in a study of CD8 T cells in ankylosing spondylitis listed by TCRdb under 2017. Notes on the research overall: To find TCR variants linked to disease, the study profiled T cell receptor beta repertoires in ankylosing spondylitis patients and healthy donors. The full study cohort comprised around 25 ankylosing spondylitis patients and 85 to 120 healthy donors. Peripheral blood was sampled, and synovial fluid was also collected from ankylosing spondylitis patients.

TCRdb names Illumina HiSeq 2500 as the instrument used. TCR beta libraries were prepared by quantitative 5'-RACE with molecular barcodes. In the authors' own workflow: Disease-linked TCR variants were identified with a new computational method built on a probabilistic model of VDJ rearrangement. TCRdb applied fastp at Q25 and MiXCR to the public reads, then kept only in-frame beta chains. Rows with a matching CDR3 protein are joined into one entry that keeps the most common DNA and genes. The V and J calls follow TCRdb's processing rather than the paper's. This sample gives some 240,000 distinct CDR3 sequences in total; around 9.1% of them show up just once. The ten biggest clones cover 6.8% of the sample. This clonotype has ten or more counts. No antigen is known for it. There are no base qualities to consult, and no much larger clone falls within one base. From the germline V gene (reference sequence), CDR1 is MNHNY and CDR2 is SVGAGI. V is pruned by 10 bases and J by 7 bases, leaving 8 bases of the junction without a gene match. Measured from the cysteine to the phenylalanine, the CDR3 is 13 residues long. The entry retains the CDR3 DNA only, 39 bases that are in frame from base 1.

General conclusions and limits of the study: A TCR beta motif made up of eight highly homologous amino acid variants appeared to be characteristic of blood from ankylosing spondylitis patients. In peripheral blood, the disease-linked clones were found at relatively low frequencies and had a CD8+ phenotype. Some motif variants had previously been reported in the synovial fluid and blood of reactive arthritis patients, which suggests shared mechanisms of disease initiation. The disease-linked clones were reported to be significantly enriched in matched synovial fluid samples from ankylosing spondylitis patients.

Recombination linked TRBV6-6 to TRBJ1-5; 9 central nucleotides agree with TRBD1. The clonotype comes from a male donor with ankylosing spondylitis or in good health (not recorded which). The sequenced material came from blood, either unsorted or a sorted T cell fraction (not recorded which). The DNA sequence is given as TGTGCCACCTCAGACAGGGGGGTCCAGCCCCAGCATTTT. It specifies CATSDRGVQPQHF.